This T cell receptor (beta chain) was recorded in a study of shared T cell receptors in the human thymus. Clones were sequenced by immunoSEQ multiplex PCR, and TCRdb holds only the in-frame ones, with some missing. The table includes 640,000 or so clones, over 75% detected once. These data are also associated with another study on human thymus T cells. That study reports: Each of the donors was a healthy Finnish infant who was undergoing open corrective cardiac surgery for congenital heart defects. Corrective heart surgery yielded resections, and these provided the thymus tissue. Repertoires sampled from thymus and blood appeared biased in V and J gene usage. Related studies found that unrelated individuals share highly overlapping thymic repertoires.

This sequence was found in a boy under two years old with a congenital heart defect. Sequenced input: thymocytes.

The chain's CDR3 is CASSFDSGSYEQYF. The CDR3 DNA follows: TGTGCCAGCAGTTTTGACTCTGGCTCCTACGAGCAGTACTTC. V and J are TRBV6-6 and TRBJ2-7; D is ambiguous. This CDR3 comprises 14 residues. From germline, CDR1 is MNHNY and CDR2 SVGAGI (reference sequence). V was pared by 4 bases and J by 0 bases, with 10 bases between.